The rows below give T cell receptor beta chains drawn from one sample of a study of T cell responses to AZD1222 COVID-19 vaccine. Some clones are missing from TCRdb's copy, which holds only in-frame ones; the method was immunoSEQ multiplex PCR. Here the sample spans around 150,000 clones, around four fifths being singletons. Sequences were derived from peripheral blood, sampled on day 0 of AZD1222 vaccination. Receptors were obtained from an adult in good health. Both conserved end residues are part of each CDR3. Each record gives: J gene, D gene, V gene, clone size, CDR3 DNA, CDR3 protein. The D gene is left open where the match is weak. The size of a clone is reported for some rows only, either as once, few or many, or as a class for expanded clones.

>TRBJ1-2|NA|TRBV5-1|NA
TGCGCCAGCAGCTATGGGACTGGGACATATCCCTGGGGAGGCTACACCTTC
CASSYGTGTYPWGGYTF
>TRBJ1-1|NA|TRBV4-1|NA
TGCGCCAGCAGCCTACAGGGAAACACTGAAGCTTTCTTT
CASSLQGNTEAFF
>TRBJ2-3|NA|TRBV19|NA
TGTGCCAGTAGTATTCCTAGAGACAGCACAGATACGCAGTATTTT
CASSIPRDSTDTQYF
>TRBJ1-3|NA|TRBV18|NA
TGTGCCAGCTCACCACCCTCTCGGGGGACTGGAAACACCATATATTTT
CASSPPSRGTGNTIYF
>TRBJ1-1|TRBD1|TRBV15|NA
TGTGCCACCAGCAGAGGTGGGACAGCGAACACTGAAGCTTTCTTT
CATSRGGTANTEAFF
>TRBJ2-3|NA|TRBV1|NA
TGCACCAGCAGCCAAGAGGGCCGTAACAAGGGGGAAATCACAGATACGCAGTATTTT
CTSSQEGRNKGEITDTQYF
>TRBJ1-1|TRBD1|TRBV5-1|NA
TGCGCCAGCAGCGCCGGGACAGCTTACACTGAAGCTTTCTTT
CASSAGTAYTEAFF
>TRBJ1-1|NA|TRBV10-3|NA
TGTGCCATCAGGAAAACAGGGTTTGACACTGAAGCTTTCTTT
CAIRKTGFDTEAFF
>TRBJ2-2|NA|TRBV3-1/TRBV3-2|NA
TGTGCCAGCAGCCATGGGGGGCGTGGGGAGCTGTTTTTT
CASSHGGRGELFF
>TRBJ1-1|NA|TRBV4-1|NA
TGCGCCAGCAGCCAAGGCTGGACAGTCATGAACACTGAAGCTTTCTTT
CASSQGWTVMNTEAFF
>TRBJ2-2|NA|TRBV18|NA
TGTGCCAGCTCACCTCAGGCGGGGTCGAACACCGGGGAGCTGTTTTTT
CASSPQAGSNTGELFF
>TRBJ1-5|NA|TRBV6-5|NA
TGTGCCAGCGAAAAAGGAAACAATCAGCCCCAGCATTTT
CASEKGNNQPQHF
>TRBJ2-7|NA|TRBV7-2|NA
TGTGCCAGCAGTTATCCGAGCGGAGACCTGTACGAGCAGTACTTC
CASSYPSGDLYEQYF
>TRBJ2-7|NA|TRBV24-1|NA
TGTGCCACCTCCCGGGACGGCGGCGAGCAGTACTTC
CATSRDGGEQYF
>TRBJ2-7|NA|TRBV5-1|NA
TGCGCCAGCAGGTCCCTCCCCGAGGCAACCTACGAGCAGTACTTC
CASRSLPEATYEQYF
>TRBJ1-6|NA|TRBV30|NA
TGTGCCTGGAGCCTCGTCAACCTCGGGGGTGGTAATTCACCCCTCCACTTT
CAWSLVNLGGGNSPLHF
>TRBJ1-5|NA|TRBV28|NA
TGTGCCAGCGTAATCGGGATTGCAAATCAGCCCCAGCATTTT
CASVIGIANQPQHF
>TRBJ1-6|NA|TRBV24-1|NA
TGTGCCACCACCTATTCCGGCTCCTATAATTCACCCCTCCACTTT
CATTYSGSYNSPLHF
>TRBJ2-2|TRBD2|TRBV5-6|NA
TGTGCCAGCAGCTCTCGCAGACTAGCGGGGTTGAACACCGGGGAGCTGTTTTTT
CASSSRRLAGLNTGELFF
>TRBJ1-2|NA|TRBV5-4|NA
TGTGCCAGCAGCTCGACAGTTACAAACTATGGCTACACCTTC
CASSSTVTNYGYTF
>TRBJ2-7|NA|TRBV9|NA
TGTGCCAGCAGCCCAGGTGGGGTTTCCTACGAGCAGTACTTC
CASSPGGVSYEQYF
>TRBJ2-2|TRBD2|TRBV7-6|NA
TGTGCCAGCAGTTCTGATCGGGCGGGGGTCCCCGGGGAGCTGTTTTTT
CASSSDRAGVPGELFF
>TRBJ2-1|NA|TRBV19|NA
TGTGCCAGTAGTATAGTGCAGGGTCCAAATGAGCAGTTCTTC
CASSIVQGPNEQFF
>TRBJ1-5|NA|TRBV24-1|NA
TGTGCCACCACCGTTACTGTCCCAAATTGGCCCCAGCATTTT
CATTVTVPNWPQHF
>TRBJ2-7|NA|TRBV12-5|NA
TGTGCTAGTGGTTCGGAGATTCCCCCCTACGAGCAGTACTTC
CASGSEIPPYEQYF
>TRBJ1-2|NA|TRBV9|NA
TGTGCCAGCAGCAACAGGGAGAACTATGGCTACACCTTC
CASSNRENYGYTF
>TRBJ1-2|NA|TRBV28|NA
TGTGCCAGCAGTCCCCCGCAGGGAATGAGCTACACCTTC
CASSPPQGMSYTF
>TRBJ1-2|NA|TRBV27|NA
TGTGCCAGCAGTTTTCAGGGCGCGGACTATGGCTACACCTTC
CASSFQGADYGYTF
>TRBJ1-6|NA|TRBV2|once
TGTGCCAGCAGTGATGTCGGACGGCAGGGGAATTCACCCCTCCACTTT
CASSDVGRQGNSPLHF
>TRBJ1-2|TRBD1|TRBV2|NA
TGTGCCAGCAGTGATAGCAGGGGGGGCTATGGCTACACCTTC
CASSDSRGGYGYTF
>TRBJ2-7|NA|TRBV4-2|NA
TGTGCCAGCAGCCAAGCCGGGCAACTTTACGAGCAGTACTTC
CASSQAGQLYEQYF
>TRBJ1-2|TRBD1|TRBV30|NA
TGTGCCTGGAGTTGGACAGGGGGTTATGGCTACACCTTC
CAWSWTGGYGYTF
>TRBJ1-2|NA|TRBV5-1|NA
TGCGCCAGCAGCTTTTCTGGGGCTAACTATGGCTACACCTTC
CASSFSGANYGYTF
>TRBJ1-5|NA|TRBV29-1|NA
TGCAGAGCCTTTGACGTTTACCGCAATCAGCCCCAGCATTTT
CRAFDVYRNQPQHF
>TRBJ2-5|NA|TRBV28|NA
TGTGCCAGCTATACAGGGTCGCGAGAGACCCAGTACTTC
CASYTGSRETQYF
>TRBJ1-3|NA|TRBV5-1|NA
TGCGCCAGCAGCTCTACAGGAGACTCTGGAAACACCATATATTTT
CASSSTGDSGNTIYF